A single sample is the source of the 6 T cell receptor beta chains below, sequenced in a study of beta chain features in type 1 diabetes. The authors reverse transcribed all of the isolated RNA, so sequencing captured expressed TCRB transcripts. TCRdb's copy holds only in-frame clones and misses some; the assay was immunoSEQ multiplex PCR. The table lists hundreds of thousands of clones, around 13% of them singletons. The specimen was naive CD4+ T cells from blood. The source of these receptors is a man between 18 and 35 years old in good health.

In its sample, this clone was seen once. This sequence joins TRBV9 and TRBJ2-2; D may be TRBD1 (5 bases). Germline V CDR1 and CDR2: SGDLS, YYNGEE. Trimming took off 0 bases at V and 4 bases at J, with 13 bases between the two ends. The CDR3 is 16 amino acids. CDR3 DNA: TGTGCCAGCAGCGTAGAGGGGCGCATGGTCACCGGGGAGCTGTTTTTT. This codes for CASSVEGRMVTGELFF.

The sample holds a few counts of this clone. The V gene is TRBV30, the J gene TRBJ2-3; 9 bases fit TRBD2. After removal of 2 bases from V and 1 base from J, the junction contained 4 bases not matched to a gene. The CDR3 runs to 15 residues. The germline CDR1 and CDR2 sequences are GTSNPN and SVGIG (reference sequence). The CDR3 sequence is CAWSSRGGGTDTQYF. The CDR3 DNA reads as TGTGCCTGGAGTTCGCGGGGGGGCGGCACAGATACGCAGTATTTT.

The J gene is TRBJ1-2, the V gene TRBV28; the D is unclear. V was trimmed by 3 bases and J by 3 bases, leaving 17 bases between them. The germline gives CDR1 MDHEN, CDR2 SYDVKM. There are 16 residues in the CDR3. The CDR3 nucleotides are TGTGCCAGCAGTTTTCGGTCGCCTGCGGGAGACTATGGCTACACCTTC. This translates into CASSFRSPAGDYGYTF.

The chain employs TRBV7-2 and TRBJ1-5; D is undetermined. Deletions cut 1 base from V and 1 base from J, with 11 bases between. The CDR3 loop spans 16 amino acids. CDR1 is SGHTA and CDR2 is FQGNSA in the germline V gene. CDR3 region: CASSLVDLGSNQPQHF. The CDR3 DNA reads TGTGCCAGCAGCTTAGTAGACCTAGGAAGCAATCAGCCCCAGCATTTT.

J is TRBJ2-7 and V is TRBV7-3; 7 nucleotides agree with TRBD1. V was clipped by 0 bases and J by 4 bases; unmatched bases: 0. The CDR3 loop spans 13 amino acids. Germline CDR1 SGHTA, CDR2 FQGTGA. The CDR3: CASSLTDRYEQYF. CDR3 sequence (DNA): TGTGCCAGCAGCTTAACGGACAGGTACGAGCAGTACTTC.

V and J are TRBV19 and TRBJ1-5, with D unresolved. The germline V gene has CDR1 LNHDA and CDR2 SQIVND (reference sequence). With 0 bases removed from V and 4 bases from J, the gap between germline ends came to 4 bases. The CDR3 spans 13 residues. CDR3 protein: CASSIDPNQPQHF. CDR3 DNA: TGTGCCAGTAGTATAGACCCTAATCAGCCCCAGCATTTT.